The present entry profiles one TCR beta chain with its context. The participants were between about 18 and 100 years old and came from 20 to 30 US areas. Cohort placement rested on clinical history that participants reported themselves. Germline V gene lookup returns CDR1 MDHEN and CDR2 SYDVKM. Trimming took 9 bases from V and 4 from J, leaving 21 bases between them. CDR3 length: 15 amino acids. In the original workflow: Reference gene primer amplification yielded estimated nucleated cell counts. Only in-frame clones appear in the TCRdb table, and some are missing; sequencing was by immunoSEQ multiplex PCR. V and J calls and clone size are copied from that table; D and trimming were computed from the DNA. The table includes 140,000 to 150,000 clones, 85% to 90% detected once. The data stem from a study of blood T cell repertoires in COVID-19. Study-level background: Italy, Spain and the United States were the sources of the convalescent and acute COVID-19 samples.

This chain uses TRBV28 with TRBJ1-2, with D possibly TRBD1 on 5 matching bases. Source material: PBMCs or T cells enriched from blood (not recorded which). This sequence originates from a man aged 55 to 69 who had recovered from COVID-19. This CDR3 reads CASRDAKGQTYGYTF. The CDR3 nucleotides read TGTGCCAGTCGCGACGCGAAGGGGCAGACCTATGGCTACACCTTC.